Detailed here is one T cell receptor beta chain. TCRdb reprocessed the 5' RACE reads with MiXCR, giving one entry per CDR3 protein. The data contain about half a million distinct CDR3 sequences, roughly 18% of them singletons. This entry is derived from a study of T-cell memory formation after mild COVID-19. V shed 8 bases and J shed 7 bases, with 12 bases lying between them. In germline, CDR1 is SGHTA, CDR2 FQGNSA. The CDR3 runs 13 residues. The gene calls are TRBV7-2 and TRBJ1-6; D not certain. Sequences were obtained from PBMCs or a T cell subset sorted from them (not recorded which). This receptor was taken from an adult woman who had mild COVID-19 (a few samples of this study predate the infection). Cell type and time point are not known. DNA of the CDR3: TGTGCCAGCTCCGGGCAGCCAAATTCACCCCTCCACTTT. The encoded protein is CASSGQPNSPLHF.